One and the same sample provided the 28 T cell receptor beta chains below, sequenced in a study of blood T cell repertoires in COVID-19. Clones were read by immunoSEQ multiplex PCR, and TCRdb kept only the in-frame ones, dropping some. The repertoire holds around 400,000 clones, around 86% seen once, with 5% to 5.5% in the top ten. Specimen: PBMCs or T cells enriched from blood (not recorded which). These receptors all stem from a woman between 50 and 59 years old who had recovered from COVID-19.

The sample holds a few counts of this clone. The rearrangement links TRBV4-2 to TRBJ1-3; 7 bases are a match to TRBD1. Germline V lookup: CDR1 LGHNA, CDR2 YNFKEQ. J lost 4 bases, V lost 8 bases, and 5 bases had no gene match. The CDR3 totals 13 residues. CDR3 region: CASVTGSGNTIYF. The CDR3, as DNA: TGTGCCAGCGTGACAGGGTCCGGAAACACCATATATTTT.

The chain uses TRBV30 and TRBJ2-6; D ambiguous. The V end was cut by 4 bases, the J end by 2 bases, with 3 bases between. This CDR3 comprises 12 residues. Germline V CDR1 and CDR2: GTSNPN, SVGIG (reference sequence). The CDR3: CAWIAGANVLTF. CDR3 DNA sequence: TGTGCCTGGATCGCTGGGGCCAACGTCCTGACTTTC.

V gene TRBV14 combines with J gene TRBJ1-4; TRBD1 matches 7 bases. V was pared by 4 bases and J by 7 bases, with 3 bases of the junction left unmatched. The CDR3 contains 13 residues. Germline CDR1 is SGHDN and CDR2 is FVKESK. CDR3 in amino acids: CASSLRQGEKLFF. In DNA, the CDR3 is TGTGCCAGCAGCCTCCGACAGGGTGAAAAACTGTTTTTT.

The chain uses TRBV12-3 or TRBV12-4 and TRBJ1-1; D not resolved. The CDR3 has 11 residues. V was shortened by 7 bases and J by 10 bases, with 13 bases between the two germline ends. The CDR3 loop reads CASIGSRGAFF. CDR3 sequence (DNA): TGTGCCAGCATCGGGAGTCGCGGAGCTTTCTTT.

The rearrangement links TRBV4-1 to TRBJ1-1; TRBD1 matches 11 bases. Germline V CDR1 and CDR2: MGHRA, YSYEKL. The CDR3 is 17 residues long. V lost 1 base to trimming and J lost 4 bases; unmatched junction nucleotides: 8. The CDR3 loop reads CASSQGTGGGYGTEAFF. The DNA for the CDR3 is TGCGCCAGCAGCCAAGGGACAGGGGGCGGATATGGCACTGAAGCTTTCTTT.

The V and J genes are TRBV20-1 and TRBJ2-3, with 10 bases matching TRBD2. V was pared by 3 bases and J by 5 bases, with 14 bases of the junction left unmatched. CDR1 and CDR2 from the germline V gene are DFQATT and SNEGSKA (reference sequence). The CDR3 is made up of 17 amino acids. CDR3: CSASPLAGASMVDTQYF. CDR3 in DNA: TGCAGTGCTAGTCCGCTAGCGGGGGCCAGTATGGTAGATACGCAGTATTTT.

The J gene is TRBJ1-6, the V gene TRBV10-2; 7 nucleotides align to TRBD1. From germline, CDR1 is WSHSY and CDR2 SAAADI. Germline trimming cut 6 bases from V and 7 bases from J; bases unmatched to any gene: 3. The CDR3 is 13 residues long. The DNA for the CDR3 is TGCGCCAGCAGGGGACAGTTAAATTCACCCCTCCACTTT. Translating gives CASRGQLNSPLHF.

The V and J genes are TRBV28 and TRBJ2-2; TRBD2 matches 8 bases. V dropped 8 bases and J dropped 1; count of bases not matched to a gene: 6. The CDR3 has 15 residues. Looked up from germline, CDR1 is MDHEN and CDR2 is SYDVKM. This CDR3 is CASGPGGMNTGELFF. Here the CDR3 DNA reads TGTGCCAGCGGCCCGGGGGGGATGAACACCGGGGAGCTGTTTTTT.

The V call is TRBV5-1, the J call TRBJ2-1; D gene uncertain. The CDR3 loop spans 13 amino acids. Germline values: CDR1 SGHRS, CDR2 YFSETQ. Trimming took off 5 bases at V and 6 bases at J, with 12 bases between the two ends. The CDR3 reads CASSLGSSNEQFF. The CDR3 DNA sequence: TGCGCCAGCAGTCTAGGTTCGAGCAATGAGCAGTTCTTC.

The CDR3 DNA sequence: TGTGCCAGTAGTCCACGTGTCAAGACATCTAACTATGGCTACACCTTC. As protein: CASSPRVKTSNYGYTF. The chain couples TRBV19 to TRBJ1-2; D not resolved. The CDR3 runs to 16 residues. Germline CDR1 and CDR2: LNHDA and SQIVND (reference sequence). Between the trimmed V and J ends, which lost 5 bases and 0 bases, there was a span of 16 bases.

This chain joins TRBV10-3 and TRBJ2-7; no definite D call. V was pared by 6 bases and J by 0 bases, with 9 bases between. CDR3 length: 13 residues. Germline assignment: CDR1 ENHRY and CDR2 SYGVKD. The DNA for the CDR3 is TGTGCCATCAGACAACAACACTCCTACGAGCAGTACTTC. Translating gives CAIRQQHSYEQYF.

V gene TRBV5-1 combines with J gene TRBJ2-7; 9 bases are a match to TRBD1. The length of the CDR3 is 13 residues. CDR1 is SGHRS, CDR2 YFSETQ, per germline. Trimming cost V 4 bases and J 3 bases; bases outside gene matches: 2. Written as DNA, the CDR3 is TGCGCCAGCAGCCGGGACAGGGACTACGAGCAGTACTTC. Protein product: CASSRDRDYEQYF.

J is TRBJ2-2 and V is TRBV4-3; 7 nucleotides line up with TRBD1. Germline V CDR1 and CDR2: LGHNA, YSLEER. The CDR3 extends over 15 amino acids. J gave up 5 bases and V 1 base, and 4 bases lay outside the gene matches. CDR3 region: CASSQGKTGTGELFF. Written as DNA, the CDR3 is TGCGCCAGCAGCCAAGGTAAGACAGGGACCGGGGAGCTGTTTTTT.

The V gene is TRBV19, the J gene TRBJ2-1; tentative D call: TRBD2 (5 bases). This CDR3 spans 14 amino acids. Trimming left V 10 bases short and J 0 bases short, with 13 bases between. Germline V gene data show CDR1 as LNHDA and CDR2 as SQIVND (reference sequence). The CDR3 nucleotides read TGTGCCACCACTCGGGATAGCTCCTACAATGAGCAGTTCTTC. Translating gives CATTRDSSYNEQFF.

The chain joins TRBV4-3 to TRBJ2-4; a weak D match, TRBD1 (6 bases). V dropped 7 bases and J dropped 0 bases, with 16 bases sitting between them. CDR1 and CDR2 from the germline V gene are LGHNA and YSLEER. The CDR3 consists of 16 residues. The CDR3 DNA reads as TGCGCCAGCAACCGCGGACAGTTGATAGCCAAAAACATTCAGTACTTC. This codes for CASNRGQLIAKNIQYF.

CDR3 amino acids: CASSSSGGDTYEQYF. Written as DNA, the CDR3 is TGCGCCAGCAGCTCTAGCGGGGGAGATACCTACGAGCAGTACTTC. V and J are TRBV5-1 and TRBJ2-7; TRBD2 aligns across 10 bases. The CDR3 is 15 amino acids. Germline-derived CDR1 and CDR2 are SGHRS and YFSETQ. Unmatched junction bases numbered 5, after V lost 3 bases and J lost 2 bases. Full variable domain (outside the CDR3, taken from reference TRBV5-1 and TRBJ2-7): KAGVTQTPRYLIKTRGQQVTLSCSPISGHRSVSWYQQTPGQGLQFLFEYFSETQRNKGNFPGRFSGRQFSNSRSEMNVSTLELGDSALYLCASSSSGGDTYEQYFGPGTRLTVT.

This clone appeared a few times. CDR3 loop: CATSTNRGRNEKLFF. As DNA, the CDR3 is TGTGCCACCAGCACTAACAGGGGGCGTAATGAAAAACTGTTTTTT. The J gene is TRBJ1-4, the V gene TRBV15; TRBD1 matches 9 bases. Per germline, CDR1 LNHNV and CDR2 YYDKDF (reference sequence). The CDR3 is 15 amino acids. Trimming at V came to 4 bases and at J to 4 bases, leaving 4 bases not matched to a gene.

The chain recombines TRBV5-8 with TRBJ2-4, with TRBD2 identical over 13 bases. Germline CDR1 SGHTS, CDR2 YDEGEE. The CDR3 covers 18 residues. V dropped 1 base and J dropped 0; count of bases not matched to a gene: 4. CDR3 amino acids: CASSLRTSGGIAKNIQYF. CDR3 in DNA: TGTGCCAGCAGCTTGCGGACTAGCGGGGGTATAGCCAAAAACATTCAGTACTTC.

The gene calls are TRBV5-1 and TRBJ2-2, with 8 bases matching TRBD2. This CDR3 region has 14 residues. V trimming: 4 bases; J trimming: 7 bases; junction bases outside the gene matches: 6. Germline loops: CDR1 SGHRS, CDR2 YFSETQ. The CDR3 nucleotides read TGCGCCAGCAGCCCGGGACTAGAGGGCGGGGAGCTGTTTTTT. Translated, it gives CASSPGLEGGELFF.

This clone has a handful of counts. The V and J genes are TRBV19 and TRBJ1-1, with D hard to call. Between the trimmed V and J ends, which lost 4 bases and 1 base, there was a span of 7 bases. CDR3 length: 13 amino acids. In germline, CDR1 is LNHDA, CDR2 SQIVND (reference sequence). Here the CDR3 DNA reads TGTGCCAGTAGTAGCCAGGCGAACACTGAAGCTTTCTTT. Its translation: CASSSQANTEAFF.

DNA of the CDR3: TGTGCCAGCAGCCACGGACTAGCGGGGGACACCGGGGAGCTGTTTTTT. This sequence encodes CASSHGLAGDTGELFF. The chain carries TRBV4-2 and TRBJ2-2, with TRBD2 matching 13 bases. In germline, CDR1 is LGHNA, CDR2 YNFKEQ. This CDR3 is built from 16 residues. V shed 3 bases and J 3 bases; nucleotides not matched to a gene: 1.

This clone was picked up a small number of times. The chain links TRBV23-1 to TRBJ1-6; 10 positions agree with TRBD1. TRBV23-1 is placed among ORFs of uncertain function. The CDR3 has 18 residues. After removal of 3 bases from V and 0 bases from J, the junction contained 5 bases not matched to a gene. The CDR3: CASSQRQGAGSYNSPLHF. The CDR3 nucleotides are TGCGCCAGCAGTCAGAGACAGGGGGCGGGCTCCTATAATTCACCCCTCCACTTT.

This clone occurred a few times. This chain joins TRBV7-9 and TRBJ2-7; 11 positions agree with TRBD1. Per the germline V gene, CDR1 is SEHNR and CDR2 is FQNEAQ (reference sequence). This CDR3 spans 16 amino acids. V shed 1 base, J shed 2 bases, and the junction held 4 bases outside the gene matches. As DNA, the CDR3 is TGTGCCAGCAGCTTAGATATGGGACAGGGGGCCTACGAGCAGTACTTC. Translation gives CASSLDMGQGAYEQYF.

In this sample, this clone turned up a few times. The genes are TRBV6-2 or TRBV6-3 and TRBJ1-6; 9 nucleotides line up with TRBD1. V lost 3 bases to trimming and J lost 7 bases; unmatched junction nucleotides: 1. CDR1 is MNHEY and CDR2 is SVGEGT in the germline V gene. The CDR3 spans 14 residues. In DNA, the CDR3 is TGTGCCAGCAGTTATGGACAGGGGAATTCACCCCTCCACTTT. Translation gives CASSYGQGNSPLHF.

Regarding this clone: At one boundary the junction diverges from the germline segment, which might be a read error. V is TRBV29-1 and J is TRBJ1-2; 7 positions agree with TRBD1. The CDR3 contains 9 residues. From germline, CDR1 is SQVTM and CDR2 ANQGSEA. The CDR3 region is CSVGTVYAF. The DNA for the CDR3 is TGCAGCGTGGGGACAGTCTACGCCTTC.

The rearrangement uses TRBV7-9 and TRBJ1-2; D is unclear. The CDR3 extends over 15 amino acids. The germline V gene encodes CDR1 SEHNR and CDR2 FQNEAQ (reference sequence). V was cut by 1 base and J by 4 bases, with 13 bases left in between. CDR3 protein: CASSLEVSGGYGYTF. The CDR3 nucleotides are TGTGCCAGCAGCTTAGAAGTAAGCGGTGGCTATGGCTACACCTTC.

The rearrangement joins TRBV19 to TRBJ1-3, with unresolved D. The CDR3 sequence is 17 residues long. Germline V gene lookup returns CDR1 LNHDA and CDR2 SQIVND (reference sequence). V lost 1 base to trimming and J lost 1 base, with 14 bases between them. CDR3 sequence (DNA): TGTGCCAGTAGTATAGGAGGAGGCAGGAGGTCTGGAAACACCATATATTTT. This sequence encodes CASSIGGGRRSGNTIYF.

The J gene is TRBJ1-5, the V gene TRBV5-6; 9 bases align to TRBD1. Germline CDR1 reads SGHDT; CDR2 reads YYEEEE. The CDR3 is 15 amino acids. Trimming cost V 4 bases and J 7 bases; bases outside gene matches: 9. This chain's CDR3 is CASSLGQGLLQPQHF. CDR3 DNA sequence: TGTGCCAGCAGCCTCGGACAGGGGTTATTACAGCCCCAGCATTTT. The full variable domain, rest sourced from reference TRBV5-6 and TRBJ1-5, is DAGVTQSPTHLIKTRGQQVTLRCSPKSGHDTVSWYQQALGQGPQFIFQYYEEEERQRGNFPDRFSGHQFPNYSSELNVNALLLGDSALYLCASSLGQGLLQPQHFGDGTRLSIL.